This T cell receptor beta chain derives from a study of blood T cell repertoires in COVID-19. Original processing notes: Scientists estimated how many nucleated cells there were by amplifying reference gene primers. The method was immunoSEQ multiplex PCR; TCRdb's version includes in-frame clones alone and lacks a portion of them. That table furnishes V, J and clone size, whereas the DNA furnished D and trimming. This sample has 55,000 to 75,000 clones, with about 74% found just once. There are 19 residues in the CDR3. Germline assignment: CDR1 KGHSH and CDR2 LQKENI. V was shortened by 6 bases and J by 1 base, with 27 bases between the two germline ends.

The V gene is TRBV18, the J gene TRBJ2-5; no definite D call. The specimen was peripheral blood. The TCR was taken from a human donor in a cohort sampled during active COVID-19. CDR3 coding DNA: TGTGCCAGCTCTCCAAATGCCAGCCCCTGGTTCTCTAGCCAAGAGACCCAGTACTTC. It yields the protein CASSPNASPWFSSQETQYF.